This T cell receptor beta chain emerged from a study of glioma-infiltrating T cells after dendritic cell vaccination. The primer mix had 60 V beta and 13 J beta primers. The method was immunoSEQ multiplex PCR; TCRdb's version includes in-frame clones alone and lacks a portion of them. The sample gives 75,000 to 85,000 clones, around 87% of which show up once; approximately 2% is in the top ten. The time point denotes: after dendritic cell vaccination, including at tumor progression/relapse. Fresh-frozen tumor tissue and more than two years of survival data were available for all. The source is a human donor with glioblastoma. The material was blood, obtained after dendritic cell vaccination.

The CDR3 sequence is CASSGQGIRNQPQHF. The CDR3 DNA sequence: TGTGCCAGCTCAGGCCAGGGGATTAGAAATCAGCCCCAGCATTTT. This chain joins TRBV2 and TRBJ1-5; weak D call: TRBD1 (6 bases). CDR1 and CDR2 (germline): SNHLY, FYNNEI. The ends were cut back, 8 bases at V and 4 bases at J, with 18 bases in the middle. The CDR3 consists of 15 residues.